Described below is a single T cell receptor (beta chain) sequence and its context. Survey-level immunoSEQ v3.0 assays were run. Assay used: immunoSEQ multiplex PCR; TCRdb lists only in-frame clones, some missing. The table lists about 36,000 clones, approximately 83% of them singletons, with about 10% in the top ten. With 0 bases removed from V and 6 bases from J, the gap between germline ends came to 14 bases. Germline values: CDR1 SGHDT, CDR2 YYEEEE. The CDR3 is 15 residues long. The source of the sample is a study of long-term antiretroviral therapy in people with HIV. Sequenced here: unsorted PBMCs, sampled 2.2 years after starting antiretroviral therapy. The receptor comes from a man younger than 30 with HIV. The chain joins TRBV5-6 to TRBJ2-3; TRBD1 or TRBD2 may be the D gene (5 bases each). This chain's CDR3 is CASSLGIRGVDTQYF. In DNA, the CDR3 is TGTGCCAGCAGCTTGGGAATTAGGGGAGTGGATACGCAGTATTTT.